A single count supports the clone carrying this T cell receptor (beta chain). This specimen comes from a study of blood T cell repertoires in COVID-19. Study details: Italy, Spain and the United States were the sources of the convalescent and acute COVID-19 samples.

In Seattle, patients joined the study during active infection and were tracked longitudinally. After removal of 5 bases from V and 3 bases from J, the junction contained 5 bases not matched to a gene. This CDR3 spans 14 amino acids. Germline loops: CDR1 MDHEN, CDR2 SYDVKM. Authors' methods: By means of reference gene primer amplification, nucleated cell counts were estimated. The repertoire was sequenced with immunoSEQ multiplex PCR; TCRdb's copy has only in-frame clones and lacks some. That table is the source of V, J and clone size, and D and trimming were worked out from the DNA. The sample holds approximately 150,000 clones, 79% seen once.

This receptor was identified in a woman aged 55-70 years with COVID-19, enrolled during active disease. Sequenced sample: peripheral blood. V is TRBV28 and J is TRBJ2-3; the match to TRBD1 covers 7 bases. As DNA, the CDR3 is TGTGCCAGCAGTCCGACAGGGATGACAGATACGCAGTATTTT. Protein sequence: CASSPTGMTDTQYF.